What follows describes a single TCR beta chain. These data come from a study of T cell changes during pregnancy in multiple sclerosis. TCRdb's copy holds only in-frame clones and misses some; the assay was immunoSEQ multiplex PCR. The sample shows under 80,000 clones, roughly 88% of them seen only once. The CDR3 is made up of 18 amino acids. Germline V lookup: CDR1 KGHSH, CDR2 LQKENI. With 4 bases clipped from V and 7 bases from J, the junction kept 15 bases outside the gene matches. The clonotype originates from a female donor with multiple sclerosis, enrolled in a pregnancy study. Sequences were derived from peripheral blood, sampled in the first trimester of pregnancy. The chain carries TRBV18 and TRBJ2-2; 10 nucleotides align to TRBD2. CDR3 amino acids: CASSLGASGSPMSGELFF. CDR3 nucleotides: TGTGCCAGCTCACTGGGGGCTAGCGGGAGCCCCATGAGCGGGGAGCTGTTTTTT.